These 4 T cell receptor beta chains originate from one sample sequenced in a study of graft-versus-host responses after intestinal transplantation (dated by TCRdb to about 2021). The protocol used for the library was the immunoSEQ multiplex PCR assay. Imported from immuneACCESS, the table was reduced by TCRdb to in-frame sequences with V and J called. These copies leave out some clones; in studies compared against another copy, an unresolved V gene accounts for under half, and the cause of the remainder is not known. This sample gives tens of thousands of clones in total; around 94% of them show up just once. The ten biggest clones cover about 0.78% of the sample. Specimen: PBMCs, collected 16 days after intestinal transplant. Source of these receptors: a human patient who received an intestinal transplant, so some T cells may come from the graft donor.

The chain employs TRBV19 and TRBJ1-5, with D uncertain. This CDR3 is built from 16 residues. Germline V lookup: CDR1 LNHDA, CDR2 SQIVND (reference sequence). Trimming took off 4 bases at V and 0 bases at J, with 13 bases between the two ends. The CDR3 sequence: CASSRAMDGSNQPQHF. CDR3 nucleotide sequence: TGTGCCAGTAGTAGGGCGATGGACGGTAGCAATCAGCCCCAGCATTTT. The full variable domain, in which reference TRBV19 and TRBJ1-5 provide the parts outside the CDR3, is DGGITQSPKYLFRKEGQNVTLSCEQNLNHDAMYWYRQDPGQGLRLIYYSQIVNDFQKGDIAEGYSVSREKKESFPLTVTSAQKNPTAFYLCASSRAMDGSNQPQHFGDGTRLSIL.

This chain links TRBV6-5 with TRBJ2-1; 9 bases align to TRBD2. Unmatched junction bases numbered 2, after V lost 4 bases and J lost 7 bases. The germline gives CDR1 MNHEY, CDR2 SVGAGI. The CDR3 is 13 amino acids. CDR3 nucleotides: TGTGCCAGCAGTTCGACTAGCGGTAATGAGCAGTTCTTC. Residues: CASSSTSGNEQFF.

This chain uses TRBV5-1 with TRBJ1-5; perhaps TRBD1 as D (5 bases). The CDR3 loop spans 14 amino acids. V lost 3 bases and J 4 bases, leaving 11 bases between the germline ends. Germline CDR1 and CDR2: SGHRS and YFSETQ. CDR3 coding DNA: TGCGCCAGCAGCTCGGGGACGGGGAATCAGCCCCAGCATTTT. This translates into CASSSGTGNQPQHF.

The V gene is TRBV6-5, the J gene TRBJ1-1; D not resolved. Germline V gives CDR1 MNHEY, CDR2 SVGAGI. Deletions cut 9 bases from V and 0 bases from J, with 17 bases between. This CDR3 has 15 amino acids. The CDR3 sequence is CASAQSPALNTEAFF. The CDR3 bases are TGTGCCAGTGCTCAAAGTCCAGCCCTGAACACTGAAGCTTTCTTT.